The T cell receptor beta chain under discussion was sequenced for a study of blood T cell repertoires in COVID-19 (dated by TCRdb to the early 2020s). Describing the broader study: Collaborator samples came from the United States, Italy and Spain and covered acute and convalescent phases of COVID-19. The dataset comprised deeply sampled blood TCRbeta repertoires from subjects exposed to, actively infected with, or recovered from COVID-19. Samples were obtained from the ongoing ImmuneRACE study (first 160 participants) and from 1,254 subjects provided by 6 global collaborators. A de-identified subject ID, COVID-19 status, age in years and sex were almost always included in the sample metadata. A freely available public database, intended as a resource for researchers studying the immune response to SARS-CoV-2, is where the repertoires were released. The material from the prospective study consisted of cDNA or gDNA derived from T cells, B-cell-depleted T cells, or PBMCs. Where available, HLA class I and class II types were obtained from metadata supplied by the sample provider rather than from assay-based typing.

The collaborating institutions used their own protocols to collect whole blood in K2EDTA tubes. Collaborator samples were shipped for TCRbeta analysis as frozen whole blood, isolated PBMCs, or DNA extracted from either sample type. What the work shows at the level of the full study, not this receptor alone: How much clinical and demographic metadata was included differed by source and by participant, and the metadata was provided uncurated.

On this clone itself: It has no known antigen specificity. Qualities for individual bases were not recorded, and no much larger clone is one base off.

TCRbeta CDR3 regions were amplified from genomic DNA by means of the immunoSEQ Assay, a bias-controlled multiplex PCR. Concerning the study's data processing: The number of nucleated cells in each sample was estimated by amplification of reference gene primers within the assay. To quantify the absolute abundance of each unique TCRbeta CDR3 rearrangement, sequence reads were collapsed and filtered. For each sample, productive Simpson clonality was calculated by taking the square root of Simpson's diversity index across productive rearrangements. TCRdb mirrors the immuneACCESS table, restricted to in-frame sequences. Some clones are absent from its copies; in checked studies, under half trace to an unresolved V gene, and the reason for the others is unknown. For V, J and clone size, that table is used; D and trimming come from the DNA. The sample records approximately 200,000 clones, 80% to 90% of which are singletons. The biggest ten clones account for roughly 3% of the sample.

The sample taken for sequencing was peripheral blood. This clonotype was obtained from a man in his sixties with acute or convalescent COVID-19.

CDR3 region: CASSVRGTGSNTGELFF. The sequenced DNA: TGTGCCAGCAGCGTACGAGGGACAGGGTCGAACACCGGGGAGCTGTTTTTT. This receptor chain uses TRBV9 and TRBJ2-2, with 9 bases aligning to TRBD1. Per the germline V gene, SGDLS is the CDR1 and YYNGEE is the CDR2. Germline trimming: 1 base from V, 0 bases from J; junction bases outside gene matches: 4. Counted from cysteine to phenylalanine, this CDR3 has 17 amino acids. Only CDR3 DNA is held: 51 bases, read in frame from base 1.